This T cell receptor (beta chain) comes out of a study of technical replicates of blood from a few donors. The V and J ends lost 2 bases and 3 bases respectively, with 11 bases between them. Germline values: CDR1 SGHDT, CDR2 YYEEEE. The CDR3 loop spans 14 amino acids. The data were produced by immunoSEQ multiplex PCR, yet TCRdb's version contains in-frame clones alone and is incomplete. The sample includes 65,000 to 85,000 clones, approximately 94% of them seen just once. Sequencing was performed on T cells isolated from PBMCs. This chain links TRBV5-6 with TRBJ1-1; no definite D call. This receptor was identified in a human donor in good health. The CDR3 DNA reads as TGTGCCAGCAGCTTCCCCTGGAGTGACACTGAAGCTTTCTTT. It yields the protein CASSFPWSDTEAFF.